The clone carrying this TCR beta chain was observed once. This CDR3 spans 14 amino acids. The V segment lost 1 base and the J segment 3 bases; nucleotides outside the gene matches: 1. Germline CDR1 reads LGHNA; CDR2 reads YNFKEQ. Seattle-derived patients entered the study during active infection and were followed longitudinally. Per the study methods: The authors estimated nucleated cell counts from reference gene primer amplification. TCRdb's copy holds only in-frame clones and misses some; the assay was immunoSEQ multiplex PCR. V and J calls and clone size are as listed in that table; D and trimming were resolved from the DNA. Among around 260,000 clones listed, approximately 90% were seen once. This entry is derived from a study of blood T cell repertoires in COVID-19. For the study at large: The origin of the acute and convalescent COVID-19 samples was the United States, Italy and Spain. PBMCs, B-cell-depleted T cells, or T cells were the source of the cDNA or gDNA that made up the material.

This receptor was obtained from a woman aged 25 to 39 with COVID-19, enrolled during active disease. Sequencing was done on a sample of peripheral blood. This chain joins TRBV4-2 and TRBJ1-2; 8 nucleotides line up with TRBD1. In nucleotides, the CDR3 is TGTGCCAGCAGCCAAGCAGGGGGCGACTATGGCTACACCTTC. Amino acid sequence: CASSQAGGDYGYTF.